A selection of T cell receptor beta chains follows, all from one sample in a study of blood T cell repertoires in COVID-19. Using immunoSEQ multiplex PCR, the repertoire was profiled, and TCRdb retains in-frame clones only, with some absent. The sample has 200,000 or so clones, roughly 84% seen once. The sequenced sample was peripheral blood. These receptors were taken from a man between 45 and 60 years old with COVID-19, enrolled during active disease. The CDR3 runs from the conserved cysteine through the conserved F or W. Fields, in order: D gene, V gene, CDR3 length, clone size, J gene, CDR3 DNA, CDR3 protein. A D gene is named only where the DNA matches it firmly. Not all rows give a size; the values are once, few, many and, for expanded clones, a class.

>NA|TRBV3-1/TRBV3-2|15|NA|TRBJ2-3
TGTGCCAGCAGCCTCCTAGGACACGATGTAGATACGCAGTATTTT
CASSLLGHDVDTQYF
>NA|TRBV4-3|17|NA|TRBJ2-2
TGCGCCAGCAGCCCCCGGGGAGGTCTAGCCGACACCGGGGAGCTGTTTTTT
CASSPRGGLADTGELFF
>NA|TRBV30|12|NA|TRBJ1-1
TGTGCCTGGGGAGACAGCGGCACTGAAGCTTTCTTT
CAWGDSGTEAFF
>TRBD1|TRBV23-1|13|few|TRBJ1-5
TGCGCCAGCACTAAACAGGGGCTTACGGCCCAGCATTTT
CASTKQGLTAQHF
>NA|TRBV29-1|11|NA|TRBJ2-7
TGCAGCGTTTTCCGGGGATACGAGCAGTACTTC
CSVFRGYEQYF
>NA|TRBV18|14|few|TRBJ2-2
TGTGCCAGCTCACCACCAGGGCAGGGCGGGGAGCTGTTTTTT
CASSPPGQGGELFF
>NA|TRBV2|14|NA|TRBJ2-4
TGTGCCAGCACTCTTTCGAGGGCCAAAAACATTCAGTACTTC
CASTLSRAKNIQYF
>TRBD2|TRBV7-9|17|many|TRBJ2-1
TGTGCCAGCAGCTCCCCCCCGGGACTAGCGGGAGGTGGTGAGCAGTTCTTC
CASSSPPGLAGGGEQFF
>NA|TRBV5-1|18|NA|TRBJ2-7
TGCGCCAGCAGCTTCAGTCTAGGGAGTTTGGCAGACTCCTACGAGCAGTACTTC
CASSFSLGSLADSYEQYF
>TRBD2|TRBV9|18|NA|TRBJ2-2
TGTGCCAGCAGCGTAGAGGTTCGGCCTAGCGGTAACACCGGGGAGCTGTTTTTT
CASSVEVRPSGNTGELFF
>NA|TRBV5-1|13|NA|TRBJ2-1
TGCGCCAGCAGCTTGGGGCAGGGAGGTGAGCAGTTCTTC
CASSLGQGGEQFF
>NA|TRBV6-1|15|NA|TRBJ2-2
TGTGCCAGCAGTGAAGCTCGGGCGAACACCGGGGAGCTGTTTTTT
CASSEARANTGELFF
>TRBD1|TRBV9|16|NA|TRBJ1-1
TGTGCCAGCAGCGTAGATCCCTACAGGGGCGGCACTGAAGCTTTCTTT
CASSVDPYRGGTEAFF
>TRBD1|TRBV6-5|14|NA|TRBJ2-7
TGTGCCAGCGAATTCGGACAGGGGTCACTCGAGCAGTACTTC
CASEFGQGSLEQYF
>NA|TRBV6-2/TRBV6-3|16|NA|TRBJ1-2
TGTGCCAGCAGTTACCTCCTCGGAGCCAACATATATGGCTACACCTTC
CASSYLLGANIYGYTF
>NA|TRBV30|12|NA|TRBJ2-7
TGTGCCTGTGCTGTACAGGGCCGAGAGCAGTACTTC
CACAVQGREQYF
>NA|TRBV14|15|many|TRBJ1-2
TGTGCCAGCAGCCAAGAAGGGGCTCTTAACTATGGCTACACCTTC
CASSQEGALNYGYTF
>TRBD2|TRBV5-1|17|NA|TRBJ2-2
TGCGCCAGCAGCTTAGGACTAGCGGGAGGGAACACCGGGGAGCTGTTTTTT
CASSLGLAGGNTGELFF
>NA|TRBV28|15|NA|TRBJ2-2
TGTGCCAGCAGTTCCACGGGTTCGTTTTTCGGGGAGCTGTTTTTT
CASSSTGSFFGELFF
>NA|TRBV20-1|14|once|TRBJ1-2
TGCAGTGCTAGTCCGGTCGACTTATTGTATGGCTACACCTTC
CSASPVDLLYGYTF
>TRBD1|TRBV28|13|NA|TRBJ2-7
TGTGCCAGCCACAGGGGCCTCTCCTACGAGCAGTACTTC
CASHRGLSYEQYF
>NA|TRBV30|15|once|TRBJ1-6
TGTGCCTGGAGCAGCGGGGGCGCATATAATTCACCCCTCCACTTT
CAWSSGGAYNSPLHF
>TRBD2|TRBV5-1|14|few|TRBJ2-7
TGCGCCAGCAGCTTTCCCAGGGAGGGCTACGAGCAGTACTTC
CASSFPREGYEQYF